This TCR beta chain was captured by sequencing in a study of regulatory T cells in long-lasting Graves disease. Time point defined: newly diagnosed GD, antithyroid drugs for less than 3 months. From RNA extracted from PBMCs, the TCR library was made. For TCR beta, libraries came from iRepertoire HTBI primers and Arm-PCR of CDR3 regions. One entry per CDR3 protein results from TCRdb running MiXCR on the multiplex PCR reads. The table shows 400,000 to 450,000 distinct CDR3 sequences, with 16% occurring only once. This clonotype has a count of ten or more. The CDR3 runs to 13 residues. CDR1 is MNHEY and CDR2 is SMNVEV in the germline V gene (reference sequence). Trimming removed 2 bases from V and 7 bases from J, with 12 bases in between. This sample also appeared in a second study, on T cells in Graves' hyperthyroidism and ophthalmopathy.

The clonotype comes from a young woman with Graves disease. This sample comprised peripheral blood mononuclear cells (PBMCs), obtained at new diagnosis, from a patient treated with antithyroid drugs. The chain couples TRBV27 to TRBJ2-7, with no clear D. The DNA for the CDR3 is TGTGCCAGCAGTTTAATGGCCCCCGGGGAGCAGTACTTC. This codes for CASSLMAPGEQYF.